Presented here are 25 T cell receptor beta chains from one specimen sequenced in a study of blood T cell repertoires in COVID-19 (dated by TCRdb to about 2020). Library generation was performed with the immunoSEQ multiplex PCR assay. What TCRdb holds here is the immuneACCESS table cut down to in-frame rearrangements. Part of the clones is not present; checked against another copy, under half of the missing clones reflect an unresolved V gene, and the others are unexplained. This sample has just over 150,000 clones in its table, and over 80% of those were observed once. In total, the top ten clones hold 4.8% of the sample. The source material was peripheral blood. The receptors derive from a man younger than 45 with COVID-19, enrolled during active disease.

This chain uses TRBV9 with TRBJ2-1; 7 nucleotides line up with TRBD2. Per germline, CDR1 SGDLS and CDR2 YYNGEE. The CDR3 consists of 16 residues. J was trimmed by 3 bases and V by 2 bases; bases with no gene match: 8. The CDR3 region is CASSVGLAVLYNEQFF. The CDR3 DNA sequence: TGTGCCAGCAGCGTCGGCCTAGCGGTTCTCTACAATGAGCAGTTCTTC.

This clone was detected a few times. The rearrangement links TRBV5-1 to TRBJ2-7, with 7 bases aligning to TRBD1. This CDR3 has 15 amino acids. The V gene's germline CDR1 is SGHRS and CDR2 YFSETQ. The trim removed 4 bases at V and 0 bases at J, leaving 7 bases unmatched. DNA of the CDR3: TGCGCCAGCAGCGGCGGACAGGCCAGCTCCTACGAGCAGTACTTC. As protein: CASSGGQASSYEQYF.

The J gene is TRBJ2-1, the V gene TRBV4-3, with TRBD1 as a possible D gene (6 bases). CDR1 and CDR2 from the germline V gene are LGHNA and YSLEER. The CDR3 runs 15 residues. V lost 4 bases and J 4 bases, leaving 14 bases between the germline ends. Here the CDR3 reads CASSPGDGGYNEQFF. Written as DNA, the CDR3 is TGCGCCAGCAGCCCAGGGGACGGCGGTTACAATGAGCAGTTCTTC.

V usage is TRBV19 and J usage is TRBJ1-5; the match to TRBD1 covers 7 bases. CDR1 and CDR2 (germline): LNHDA, SQIVND (reference sequence). The CDR3 spans 16 residues. With 3 bases clipped from V and 0 bases from J, the junction kept 5 bases outside the gene matches. CDR3 region: CASSILDRDSNQPQHF. The DNA of the CDR3 is TGTGCCAGTAGTATCTTAGACAGGGATAGCAATCAGCCCCAGCATTTT.

V usage is TRBV9 and J usage is TRBJ2-1, with 8 positions matching TRBD1. This CDR3 is built from 15 residues. J gave up 6 bases and V 2 bases, and 7 bases lay outside the gene matches. CDR1 and CDR2 from the germline V gene are SGDLS and YYNGEE. The CDR3 nucleotides are TGTGCCAGCAGCGTGGGAACAGGGGGTGTCAATGAGCAGTTCTTC. Translation: CASSVGTGGVNEQFF.

The CDR3: CASSFMNTEAFF. CDR3 coding DNA: TGTGCCAGCAGTTTCATGAACACTGAAGCTTTCTTT. The chain couples TRBV6-2 or TRBV6-3 to TRBJ1-1, with D hard to call. This CDR3 is 12 amino acids long. Germline V lookup: CDR1 MNHEY, CDR2 SVGEGT. V was cut by 4 bases and J by 0 bases, with 3 bases left in between.

V is TRBV4-2 and J is TRBJ1-4; TRBD1 aligns across 9 bases. Per the germline V gene, CDR1 is LGHNA and CDR2 is YNFKEQ. The CDR3 is 17 amino acids. Trimming at V came to 1 base and at J to 4 bases, leaving 7 bases not matched to a gene. The CDR3 region has the DNA TGTGCCAGCAGCCAAGCTGAGGGACAGGGACTTAATGAAAAACTGTTTTTT. Its translation is CASSQAEGQGLNEKLFF.

The CDR3 sequence is CASSFPPGRGGTEAFF. As DNA, the CDR3 is TGTGCCAGCAGTTTTCCCCCGGGGAGGGGGGGAACTGAAGCTTTCTTT. The J gene is TRBJ1-1, the V gene TRBV28, with D perhaps matching TRBD1 (6 bases). This CDR3 spans 16 amino acids. Germline V CDR1 and CDR2: MDHEN, SYDVKM. V was clipped by 3 bases and J by 5 bases, with 19 bases between them. Complete variable domain (other parts from reference TRBV28 and TRBJ1-1): DVKVTQSSRYLVKRTGEKVFLECVQDMDHENMFWYRQDPGLGLRLIYFSYDVKMKEKGDIPEGYSVSREKKERFSLILESASTNQTSMYLCASSFPPGRGGTEAFFGQGTRLTVV.

The chain uses TRBV5-4 and TRBJ1-2, with 7 positions matching TRBD1. J gave up 6 bases and V 1 base, and 3 bases lay outside the gene matches. Germline V gives CDR1 SGHNT, CDR2 YYREEE (reference sequence). The CDR3 extends over 13 amino acids. CDR3 sequence: CASSLQGDNGYTF. The CDR3 DNA follows: TGTGCCAGCAGCTTGCAGGGGGACAATGGCTACACCTTC. The full variable domain, in which reference TRBV5-4 and TRBJ1-2 provide the parts outside the CDR3, is ETGVTQSPTHLIKTRGQQVTLRCSSQSGHNTVSWYQQALGQGPQFIFQYYREEENGRGNFPPRFSGLQFPNYSSELNVNALELDDSALYLCASSLQGDNGYTFGSGTRLTVV.

The genes are TRBV7-2 and TRBJ1-4; 9 positions agree with TRBD1. From germline, CDR1 is SGHTA and CDR2 FQGNSA. The junction had 8 bases not matched to a gene; V was cut back by 5 bases and J by 7 bases. CDR3 length: 15 amino acids. In nucleotides, the CDR3 is TGTGCCAGCAGCCCGGGGACAGGGCTAGTTGAAAAACTGTTTTTT. It yields the protein CASSPGTGLVEKLFF.

This clone has more than one count but fewer than ten. The sample contains more than one DNA sequence encoding this CDR3. The gene calls are TRBV7-2 and TRBJ2-7; 13 positions match TRBD2. CDR3 length: 17 residues. Germline assignment: CDR1 SGHTA and CDR2 FQGNSA. Germline trimming cut 2 bases from V and 2 bases from J; bases unmatched to any gene: 6. CDR3 nucleotide sequence: TGTGCCAGCAGCTTACAAGGACTAGCGGGAGACCCCTACGAGCAGTACTTC. Protein: CASSLQGLAGDPYEQYF.

The V gene is TRBV7-2, the J gene TRBJ1-3, with D tentatively TRBD1 (6 bases). Germline values: CDR1 SGHTA, CDR2 FQGNSA. There are 15 residues in the CDR3. Trimming took off 4 bases at V and 0 bases at J, with 10 bases between the two ends. The CDR3: CASSSTGSSGNTIYF. CDR3 nucleotide sequence: TGTGCCAGCAGCTCAACAGGGAGCTCTGGAAACACCATATATTTT.

This clone was recorded once. This chain connects TRBV28 to TRBJ2-7; 8 nucleotides match TRBD1. The germline V gene has CDR1 MDHEN and CDR2 SYDVKM. J lost 0 bases, V lost 3 bases, and 4 bases had no gene match. This CDR3 is built from 15 residues. Here the CDR3 reads CASSLEGQGSYEQYF. CDR3 in DNA: TGTGCCAGCAGTTTGGAAGGACAGGGCTCCTACGAGCAGTACTTC.

The gene calls are TRBV18 and TRBJ1-5; D gene uncertain. The length of the CDR3 is 15 residues. The V end lost 2 bases, the J end lost 2 bases, and 10 bases lay between the germline ends. Germline V gene lookup returns CDR1 KGHSH and CDR2 LQKENI. The DNA of the CDR3 is TGTGCCAGCTCACCAGAGGGTTTCGGCAATCAGCCCCAGCATTTT. Translated: CASSPEGFGNQPQHF. Full variable domain (rest looked up from reference TRBV18 and TRBJ1-5): NAGVMQNPRHLVRRRGQEARLRCSPMKGHSHVYWYRQLPEEGLKFMVYLQKENIIDESGMPKERFSAEFPKEGPSILRIQQVVRGDSAAYFCASSPEGFGNQPQHFGDGTRLSIL.

In this sample, this clone turned up once. The CDR3 loop reads CASSPDSGNEKLFF. The CDR3 bases are TGTGCCAGCAGCCCGGACAGTGGGAATGAAAAACTGTTTTTT. The chain couples TRBV5-4 to TRBJ1-4, with D possibly being TRBD1 (6 bases). The CDR3 covers 14 residues. Germline V gives CDR1 SGHNT, CDR2 YYREEE (reference sequence). V was pared by 4 bases and J by 5 bases, with 12 bases between.

The chain carries TRBV10-1 and TRBJ1-1, with no clear D. This CDR3 region has 14 residues. Trimming removed 6 bases from V and 1 base from J, with 12 bases in between. Germline loops: CDR1 WNHNN, CDR2 SYGVQD (reference sequence). CDR3 bases: TGCGCCAGCAGCCTACAGAGAAAGAACACTGAAGCTTTCTTT. Translating gives CASSLQRKNTEAFF.

The chain recombines TRBV24-1 with TRBJ2-2; a possible D gene is TRBD2 (6 bases). CDR3 length: 17 amino acids. Trimming left V 1 base short and J 0 bases short, with 11 bases between. Germline V gene sequence: CDR1 KGHDR, CDR2 SFDVKD. CDR3 DNA: TGTGCCACCAGTGATTTTCCTGGAGGGGCGAACACCGGGGAGCTGTTTTTT. Residues: CATSDFPGGANTGELFF.

This chain links TRBV21-1 with TRBJ1-5; the table gives TRBD1 as D, unverified against the DNA. TRBV21-1 is a known pseudogene. This CDR3 comprises 19 residues. CDR3 nucleotides: TGTGCCAGCAGCAAATCTTACAGGGTTTGGGTCTGTGGTAATCAGCCCCAGCATTTT. Amino acid sequence: CASSKSYRVWVCGNQPQHF.

This chain links TRBV27 with TRBJ1-5, with 7 bases lining up with TRBD1. V shed 7 bases, J shed 6 bases, and the junction held 12 bases outside the gene matches. CDR1 MNHEY and CDR2 SMNVEV come from the germline V gene (reference sequence). There are 15 residues in the CDR3. The DNA of the CDR3 is TGTGCCAGCAAGGGGGCGCACAGCTTGGGTCAGCCCCAGCATTTT. Its translation: CASKGAHSLGQPQHF.

The rearrangement links TRBV7-2 to TRBJ2-7; no firm D call. CDR1 and CDR2 from the germline V gene are SGHTA and FQGNSA. The CDR3 sequence is 13 residues long. Trimming removed 0 bases from V and 5 bases from J, with 8 bases in between. CDR3 protein: CASSLARQNEQYF. In nucleotides, the CDR3 is TGTGCCAGCAGCTTAGCGCGGCAGAACGAGCAGTACTTC. The full variable domain, its missing parts supplied by reference TRBV7-2 and TRBJ2-7, is GAGVSQSPSNKVTEKGKDVELRCDPISGHTALYWYRQSLGQGLEFLIYFQGNSAPDKSGLPSDRFSAERTGGSVSTLTIQRTQQEDSAVYLCASSLARQNEQYFGPGTRLTVT.

This chain uses TRBV9 with TRBJ2-7, with 12 bases aligning to TRBD1. This CDR3 has 16 residues. Trimming cost V 4 bases and J 4 bases; bases outside gene matches: 9. Germline V gene data show CDR1 as SGDLS and CDR2 as YYNGEE. As DNA, the CDR3 is TGTGCCAGCAGCAGAGACCGGGACAGGGGGCGTTACGAGCAGTACTTC. Its protein is CASSRDRDRGRYEQYF.

This clone was observed once. CDR3 nucleotide sequence: TGTGCCAGCAGTCCTAACAGGGAAGGTAAACTGTTTTTT. It specifies CASSPNREGKLFF. The chain uses TRBV2 and TRBJ1-4; TRBD1 might be the D (6 bases). The germline gives CDR1 SNHLY, CDR2 FYNNEI. Trimming left V 5 bases short and J 11 bases short, with 15 bases between. The CDR3 runs to 13 residues.

The chain has TRBV7-9 and TRBJ1-1; perhaps TRBD1 as D (5 bases). Germline CDR1 is SEHNR and CDR2 is FQNEAQ (reference sequence). Trimming removed 4 bases from V and 1 base from J, with 7 bases in between. The CDR3 sequence is 13 residues long. CDR3: CASSSTENTEAFF. The CDR3 nucleotides read TGTGCCAGCAGCTCGACAGAGAACACTGAAGCTTTCTTT.

The rearrangement joins TRBV6-6 to TRBJ2-3; possibly TRBD2 for D (6 bases). Trimming pared 2 bases from V and 4 bases from J, leaving 13 bases between. Germline CDR1 reads MNHNY; CDR2 reads SVGAGI (reference sequence). This CDR3 has 15 residues. The CDR3 DNA reads TGTGCCAGCAGTTACCGGGGGTCCCCGTCAGATACGCAGTATTTT. Its protein product is CASSYRGSPSDTQYF.

The chain recombines TRBV28 with TRBJ2-6; D is perhaps TRBD1 (6 bases). CDR1 MDHEN and CDR2 SYDVKM come from the germline V gene. The CDR3 extends over 16 amino acids. Trimming pared 10 bases from V and 0 bases from J, leaving 16 bases between. CDR3 DNA sequence: TGTGCCACCTTAGGGGGACGCAACTCTGGGGCCAACGTCCTGACTTTC. Amino acid sequence: CATLGGRNSGANVLTF.